This T cell receptor (beta chain) emerged from a study of cytotoxic CD8 clonotypes in ibrutinib-treated CLL. On the study more broadly: Response was recorded as partial in approximately 24 patients and complete in 2; at median roughly 62 months, roughly 15 remained remitted and around 12 had progressed.

A note on this clone: Its antigen is not identified.

V was clipped by 6 bases and J by 2 bases, with 13 bases between them. This CDR3 has 14 residues. Germline V gene data show CDR1 as SGHRS and CDR2 as YFSETQ. General study findings and limits: Researchers report that baseline clonality outpaced age-matched healthy donors and tracked circulating CD8+ T-cell counts. Public clonotypes, rarely seen, contracted or held steady on treatment.

Produced via immunoSEQ multiplex PCR; TCRdb's table is partial and in-frame only. The sample carries about 120,000 clones, 58% recorded once. Cryopreserved PBMCs provided roughly 2 micrograms of genomic DNA for the TCR beta libraries. The origin of this receptor is a human donor with chronic lymphocytic leukemia. Sequenced here: PBMCs, sampled after 24 months of ibrutinib treatment. The V call is TRBV5-1, the J call TRBJ2-3; TRBD2 is a possible D gene (6 bases). The CDR3 reads CASKGGRTTDTQYF. CDR3 nucleotide sequence: TGCGCCAGCAAGGGAGGCAGGACCACAGATACGCAGTATTTT.